These 14 T cell receptor beta chains share one sample of origin, sequenced in a study of vaccination and CD4 T cells after COVID-19. The treatment: approximately 9-day PBMC culture with coronavirus spike peptide pools or control peptides (ViraFEST assay). An Oncomine TCR Beta short-read assay was used to sequence the DNA from cultured CD4+ T cells. Each CDR3 protein is one row after TCRdb ran MiXCR on the PCR reads. This sample carries some 16,000 distinct CDR3 sequences, over 45% of them seen once, and the ten largest clones take about 10%. The antigens for these receptors are not known. The sample taken for sequencing was CD4+ T cells from blood, cultured in vitro. Source of these receptors: a human donor who had recovered from COVID-19.

V is TRBV19 and J is TRBJ1-2; D not certain. The length of the CDR3 is 16 residues. V lost 7 bases and J 8 bases, leaving 26 bases between the germline ends. Germline CDR1 is LNHDA and CDR2 is SQIVND (reference sequence). For the CDR3, the DNA is TGTGCCAGTACCCTCACGGCCCATGGTTCAGTCCCGGGCTACACCTTC. As protein: CASTLTAHGSVPGYTF.

This chain's CDR3 is CASTPPRSSYEQYF. The CDR3 nucleotides read TGTGCCTCAACCCCCCCCCGAAGCTCCTACGAGCAGTACTTC. The chain employs TRBV30 and TRBJ2-7; D not resolved. Germline CDR1 GTSNPN, CDR2 SVGIG (reference sequence). V was pared by 7 bases and J by 0 bases, with 16 bases between. The CDR3 totals 14 residues.

The rearrangement links TRBV6-2 or TRBV6-3 to TRBJ2-7; TRBD1 aligns across 8 bases. Germline V gives CDR1 MNHEY, CDR2 SVGEGT. With V trimmed by 11 bases and J by 6 bases, 12 bases remained unmatched. The CDR3 covers 13 residues. CDR3 region: CAGGTGRLGEQYF. The DNA of the CDR3 is TGTGCCGGAGGGACAGGCCGACTGGGCGAGCAGTACTTC.

The rearrangement links TRBV7-8 to TRBJ1-4, with D maybe TRBD1 (5 bases). The V gene's germline CDR1 is SGHVS and CDR2 FQNEAQ. V lost 5 bases to trimming and J lost 3 bases, with 19 bases between them. The CDR3 is 17 amino acids. The CDR3 loop is CASSPYGGAEANEKLFF. The CDR3 DNA follows: TGTGCCAGCAGCCCCTATGGGGGTGCTGAAGCTAATGAAAAACTGTTTTTT.

This clonotype was detected only a few times. The J gene is TRBJ1-2, the V gene TRBV7-9; 9 bases are shared with TRBD1. Germline V gene lookup returns CDR1 SEHNR and CDR2 FQNEAQ (reference sequence). CDR3 size: 14 residues. The ends lost 2 bases at V and 8 bases at J; junction bases unmatched: 6. The CDR3 sequence: CASSLSTGGLGYTF. CDR3 DNA sequence: TGTGCCAGCAGCTTATCGACAGGGGGACTGGGCTACACCTTC.

V usage is TRBV10-3 and J usage is TRBJ1-3; D is possibly TRBD1 (5 bases). The ends were cut back, 7 bases at V and 8 bases at J, with 18 bases in the middle. This CDR3 is 14 amino acids long. Germline V gene lookup returns CDR1 ENHRY and CDR2 SYGVKD. The CDR3 DNA sequence: TGTGCCATCACTCCGGGAACTTCGGGGGACACCATATATTTT. This encodes CAITPGTSGDTIYF.

This chain uses TRBV14 with TRBJ2-3, with 7 bases identical to TRBD2. The CDR3 is 15 residues long. The germline gives CDR1 SGHDN, CDR2 FVKESK. V was pared by 1 base and J by 2 bases, with 3 bases of the junction left unmatched. Here the CDR3 DNA reads TGTGCCAGCAGCCAAGTAGCGGGTCACACAGATACGCAGTATTTT. This encodes CASSQVAGHTDTQYF.

The V call is TRBV7-3, the J call TRBJ2-1; 9 nucleotides line up with TRBD1. CDR1 and CDR2 from the germline V gene are SGHTA and FQGTGA. V gave up 2 bases and J gave up 6 bases; unmatched junction bases: 5. CDR3 length: 15 amino acids. The CDR3 coding sequence is TGTGCCAGCAGCTTAGGGACAGGGACCCTCAATGAGCAGTTCTTC. As protein: CASSLGTGTLNEQFF.

V usage is TRBV7-2 and J usage is TRBJ2-7; 12 bases are shared with TRBD1. Germline V CDR1 and CDR2: SGHTA, FQGNSA. Germline trimming cut 7 bases from V and 4 bases from J; bases unmatched to any gene: 11. The CDR3 totals 16 residues. The CDR3 sequence is CASKSGTGGVLYEQYF. CDR3 nucleotide sequence: TGTGCCAGCAAGTCCGGGACAGGGGGCGTATTATACGAGCAGTACTTC. Full variable domain (missing parts from reference TRBV7-2 and TRBJ2-7): GAGVSQSPSNKVTEKGKDVELRCDPISGHTALYWYRQSLGQGLEFLIYFQGNSAPDKSGLPSDRFSAERTGGSVSTLTIQRTQQEDSAVYLCASKSGTGGVLYEQYFGPGTRLTVT.

This chain joins TRBV29-1 and TRBJ1-1, with unresolved D. Trimming cost V 4 bases and J 5 bases, with 8 bases left between them. The V gene's germline CDR1 is SQVTM and CDR2 ANQGSEA. The CDR3 has 11 residues. In DNA, the CDR3 is TGCAGCGTTGTATTAGTAACTGAAGCTTTCTTT. This translates into CSVVLVTEAFF. Complete variable domain (other parts from reference TRBV29-1 and TRBJ1-1): SAVISQKPSRDICQRGTSLTIQCQVDSQVTMMFWYRQQPGQSLTLIATANQGSEATYESGFVIDKFPISRPNLTFSTLTVSNMSPEDSSIYLCSVVLVTEAFFGQGTRLTVV.

The rearrangement links TRBV12-3 or TRBV12-4 to TRBJ1-1; D not resolved. This CDR3 has 14 amino acids. V was trimmed by 0 bases and J by 10 bases, leaving 15 bases between them. CDR3 coding DNA: TGTGCCAGCAGTTTAGCGGGCGGGGTCCCTTCAGCTTTCTTT. Translation: CASSLAGGVPSAFF.

The chain uses TRBV7-2 and TRBJ1-5; 7 nucleotides match TRBD1. The CDR3 contains 15 residues. The trim removed 2 bases at V and 0 bases at J, leaving 1 base unmatched. Germline V gives CDR1 SGHTA, CDR2 FQGNSA. The CDR3, as DNA: TGTGCCAGCAGCTTACACAGGGGTAGCAATCAGCCCCAGCATTTT. This gives the protein CASSLHRGSNQPQHF.

The rearrangement links TRBV5-1 to TRBJ1-1; no definite D call. Germline CDR1 and CDR2: SGHRS and YFSETQ. This CDR3 spans 14 amino acids. Trimming took off 4 bases at V and 1 base at J, with 11 bases between the two ends. CDR3 region: CASSPTVRNTEAFF. The CDR3 DNA sequence: TGCGCCAGCAGCCCCACCGTGCGGAACACTGAAGCTTTCTTT.

This clonotype was found a few times. The chain uses TRBV5-1 and TRBJ2-2, with D uncertain. The CDR3 covers 13 residues. Germline lookup yields CDR1 SGHRS and CDR2 YFSETQ. Trimming removed 3 bases at V and 8 bases at J, with 11 bases between. The CDR3 nucleotides are TGCGCCAGCAGCTCGACGTCTAGTGGGGAGCTGTTTTTT. Its protein product is CASSSTSSGELFF.